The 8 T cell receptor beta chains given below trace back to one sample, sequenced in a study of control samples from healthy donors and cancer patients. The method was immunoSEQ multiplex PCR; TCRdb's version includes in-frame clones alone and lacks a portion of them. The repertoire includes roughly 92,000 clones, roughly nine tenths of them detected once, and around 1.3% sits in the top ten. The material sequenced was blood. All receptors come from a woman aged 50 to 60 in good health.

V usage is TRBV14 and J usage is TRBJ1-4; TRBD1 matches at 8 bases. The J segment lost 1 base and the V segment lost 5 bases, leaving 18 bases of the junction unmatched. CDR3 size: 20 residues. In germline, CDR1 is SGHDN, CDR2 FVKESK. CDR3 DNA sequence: TGTGCCAGCAGCGTACCGGGACAGGTTGGATGGGGAATAACTAATGAAAAACTGTTTTTT. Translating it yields CASSVPGQVGWGITNEKLFF.

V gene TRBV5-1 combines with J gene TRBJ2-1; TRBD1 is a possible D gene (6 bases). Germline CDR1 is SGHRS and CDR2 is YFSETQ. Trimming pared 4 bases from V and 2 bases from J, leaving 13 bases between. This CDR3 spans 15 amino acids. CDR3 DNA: TGCGCCAGCAGCAGAGGACAGTCAACCTACAATGAGCAGTTCTTC. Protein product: CASSRGQSTYNEQFF.

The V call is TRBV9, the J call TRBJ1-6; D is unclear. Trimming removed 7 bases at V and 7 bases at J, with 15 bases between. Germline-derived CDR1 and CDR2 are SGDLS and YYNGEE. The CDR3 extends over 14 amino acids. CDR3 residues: CASGRTRENSPLHF. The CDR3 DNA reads TGTGCCAGCGGGAGGACGCGGGAAAATTCACCCCTCCACTTT.

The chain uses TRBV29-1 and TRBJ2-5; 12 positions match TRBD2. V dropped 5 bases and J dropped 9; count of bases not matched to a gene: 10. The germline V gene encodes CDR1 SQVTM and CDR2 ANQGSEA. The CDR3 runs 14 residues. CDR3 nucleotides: TGCAGCGTTTCCGGGACTAGCGGGCCGGCGGCCCAGTACTTC. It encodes CSVSGTSGPAAQYF. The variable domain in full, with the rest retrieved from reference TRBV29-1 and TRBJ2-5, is SAVISQKPSRDICQRGTSLTIQCQVDSQVTMMFWYRQQPGQSLTLIATANQGSEATYESGFVIDKFPISRPNLTFSTLTVSNMSPEDSSIYLCSVSGTSGPAAQYFGPGTRLLVL.

The CDR3 loop is CASSLSGGRGGYTF. The DNA of the CDR3 is TGTGCCAGCAGTTTATCAGGGGGCAGAGGCGGCTACACCTTC. The J gene is TRBJ1-2, the V gene TRBV28, with TRBD1 identical over 8 bases. This CDR3 contains 14 residues. Germline V gene lookup returns CDR1 MDHEN and CDR2 SYDVKM. The V segment lost 1 base and the J segment 8 bases; nucleotides outside the gene matches: 6.

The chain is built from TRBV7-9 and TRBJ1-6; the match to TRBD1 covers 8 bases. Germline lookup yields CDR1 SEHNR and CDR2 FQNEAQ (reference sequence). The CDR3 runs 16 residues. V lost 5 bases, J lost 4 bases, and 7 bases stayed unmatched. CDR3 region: CASSDGQGFYNSPLHF. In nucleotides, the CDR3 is TGTGCCAGCAGCGACGGACAGGGCTTTTATAATTCACCCCTCCACTTT.

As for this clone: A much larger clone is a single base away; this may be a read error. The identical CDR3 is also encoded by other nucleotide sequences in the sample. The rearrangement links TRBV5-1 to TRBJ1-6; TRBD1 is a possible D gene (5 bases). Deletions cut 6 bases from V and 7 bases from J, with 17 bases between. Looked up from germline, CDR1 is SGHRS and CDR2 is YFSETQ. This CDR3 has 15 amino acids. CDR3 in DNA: TGCGCCAGCACTCGGCGCGGGGGGGACAATTCACCCCTCCACTTT. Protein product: CASTRRGGDNSPLHF.

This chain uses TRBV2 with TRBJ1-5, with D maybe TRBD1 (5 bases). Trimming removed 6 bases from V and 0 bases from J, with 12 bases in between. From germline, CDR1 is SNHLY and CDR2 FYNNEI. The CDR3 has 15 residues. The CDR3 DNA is TGTGCCAGCAGGGCGGACGGACATAGCAATCAGCCCCAGCATTTT. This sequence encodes CASRADGHSNQPQHF.